The source of this TCR beta chain is a study of human T cells and chemical hapten exposure. Overall study: The patient population, which was mostly female, had alopecia areata, totalis or universalis. General study findings and limits: The number of TCRs over 1 in 1000 frequency stayed unchanged after DPC. Among expanded TCRs, significantly more large CDR3 similarity clusters formed than among controls.

TCRdb re-derived calls from the RACE reads in MiXCR, one entry per CDR3 protein. The sample contains over 30,000 distinct CDR3 sequences, less than 9% of which appear only once. With regard to this clonotype: Its antigen is unidentified.

Sample time point: pre-sensitization, week 0. The treatment: therapeutic diphenylcyclopropenone sensitization with weekly scalp DPC. The germline V gene has CDR1 LGHNA and CDR2 YNFKEQ. The CDR3 totals 14 residues. V was trimmed by 0 bases and J by 5 bases, leaving 10 bases between them. The sequence was obtained from a woman aged 45-65 years with alopecia areata. Some clones in this sample may be carry-over from other donors' samples. The source was whole blood, collected in connection with sensitization to the hapten diphenylcyclopropenone (DPC). This chain uses TRBV4-2 with TRBJ2-5, with D possibly TRBD1 on 5 matching bases. CDR3 coding DNA: TGTGCCAGCAGCCAAGATCTAGGGGATGAGACCCAGTACTTC. It is translated as CASSQDLGDETQYF.